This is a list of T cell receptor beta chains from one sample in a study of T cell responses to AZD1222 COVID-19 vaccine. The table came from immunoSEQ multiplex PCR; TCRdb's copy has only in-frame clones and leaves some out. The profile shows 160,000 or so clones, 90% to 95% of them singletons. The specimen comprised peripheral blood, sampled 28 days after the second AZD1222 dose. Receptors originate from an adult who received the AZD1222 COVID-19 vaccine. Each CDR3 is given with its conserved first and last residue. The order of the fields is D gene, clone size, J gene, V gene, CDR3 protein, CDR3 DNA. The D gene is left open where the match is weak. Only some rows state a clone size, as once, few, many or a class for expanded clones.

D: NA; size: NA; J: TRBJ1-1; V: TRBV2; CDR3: CASSGGGGTEAFF; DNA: TGTGCCAGCAGTGGAGGTGGGGGCACTGAAGCTTTCTTT
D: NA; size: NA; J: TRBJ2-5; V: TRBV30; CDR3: CAFSQGVGTQYF; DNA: TGTGCCTTCTCACAGGGAGTAGGGACCCAGTACTTC
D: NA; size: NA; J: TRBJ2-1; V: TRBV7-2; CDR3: CASTQSYNEQFF; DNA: TGTGCCAGCACCCAATCCTACAATGAGCAGTTCTTC
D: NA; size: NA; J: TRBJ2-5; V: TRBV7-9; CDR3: CASSLEGEETQYF; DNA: TGTGCCAGCAGCTTAGAGGGAGAAGAGACCCAGTACTTC
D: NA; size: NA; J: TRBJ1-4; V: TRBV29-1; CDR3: CSVDQGRKLFF; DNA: TGCAGCGTTGACCAGGGCCGAAAACTGTTTTTT
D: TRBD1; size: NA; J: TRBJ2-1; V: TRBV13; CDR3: CASSSQGQGFNEQFF; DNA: TGTGCCAGCAGCTCCCAGGGACAGGGGTTTAATGAGCAGTTCTTC
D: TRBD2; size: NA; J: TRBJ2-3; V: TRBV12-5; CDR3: CASGLRTSGGGDTQYF; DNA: TGTGCTAGTGGTTTGCGGACTAGCGGGGGGGGTGATACGCAGTATTTT
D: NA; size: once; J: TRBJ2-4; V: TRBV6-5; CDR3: CATYREGGKNIQYF; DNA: TGTGCCACCTACCGTGAAGGGGGCAAAAACATTCAGTACTTC
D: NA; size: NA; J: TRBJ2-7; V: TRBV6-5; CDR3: CASSYYERPTYEQYF; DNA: TGTGCCAGCAGTTACTATGAGCGCCCAACCTACGAGCAGTACTTC
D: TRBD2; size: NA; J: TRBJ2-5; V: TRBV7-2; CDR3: CASSLGTGGRETQYF; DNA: TGTGCCAGCAGCTTAGGCACGGGGGGGCGAGAGACCCAGTACTTC